A selection of T cell receptor beta chains follows, all from one sample in a study of blood T cell repertoires in COVID-19. Profiling relied on immunoSEQ multiplex PCR, and the TCRdb table lists in-frame clones only, not all of them. The table records roughly 95,000 clones, about 86% of them present only once. Sequencing input: peripheral blood. The receptor source for this set is a man aged 55-75 years with acute or convalescent COVID-19. CDR3s include the opening cysteine and the closing phenylalanine or tryptophan. A D gene is named only where the DNA matches it firmly. Size tells how often a clone was seen (once, few, many) or the class of an expanded clone, and some rows leave it out.

size	V	D	J	CDR3	DNA
once	TRBV11-3	-	TRBJ2-5	CASSKGVDFETQYF	TGTGCCAGCAGTAAGGGGGTCGATTTCGAGACCCAGTACTTC
-	TRBV5-4	TRBD1	TRBJ1-2	CASSFTGGYGYTF	TGTGCCAGCAGCTTTACAGGGGGTTATGGCTACACCTTC
-	TRBV18	-	TRBJ2-5	CASSPLGGNQETQYF	TGTGCCAGCTCTCCGCTTGGGGGCAATCAAGAGACCCAGTACTTC
-	TRBV30	TRBD1	TRBJ1-5	CAWSGGQTGNQPQHF	TGTGCCTGGAGTGGGGGACAGACAGGGAATCAGCCCCAGCATTTT
-	TRBV29-1	-	TRBJ2-1	CSVLRDFHYNEQFF	TGCAGCGTTCTAAGGGACTTTCACTACAATGAGCAGTTCTTC
-	TRBV19	-	TRBJ1-3	CASTTGSSGNTIYF	TGTGCCAGTACCACAGGGTCCTCTGGAAACACCATATATTTT
-	TRBV27	-	TRBJ2-2	CASSLKPRSTGELFF	TGTGCCAGCAGTTTAAAACCGAGGTCCACCGGGGAGCTGTTTTTT
-	TRBV12-3/TRBV12-4	TRBD1	TRBJ1-2	CASSLRGPWGYTF	TGTGCCAGCAGTTTAAGGGGGCCCTGGGGCTACACCTTC
-	TRBV6-5	TRBD2	TRBJ2-1	CASSPRSGRDGEQFF	TGTGCCAGCAGTCCCCGCAGCGGGAGGGACGGTGAGCAGTTCTTC
-	TRBV7-9	-	TRBJ1-1	CASSHLVSILNTEAFF	TGTGCCAGCAGCCACTTAGTGTCTATACTGAACACTGAAGCTTTCTTT
-	TRBV19	-	TRBJ1-2	CASSIDGKGGVDGYTF	TGTGCCAGTAGTATAGATGGAAAAGGGGGAGTGGATGGCTACACCTTC
-	TRBV18	TRBD1	TRBJ2-5	CASSQQGARIGETQYF	TGTGCCAGCTCACAACAGGGGGCGAGGATTGGAGAGACCCAGTACTTC
-	TRBV3-1/TRBV3-2	-	TRBJ1-2	CASSQSQLANYGYTF	TGTGCCAGCAGCCAATCCCAGCTAGCTAACTATGGCTACACCTTC
once	TRBV27	-	TRBJ2-2	CASSPGLVTGELFF	TGTGCCAGCAGTCCCGGACTTGTGACCGGGGAGCTGTTTTTT
-	TRBV9	TRBD2	TRBJ2-3	CASSVKGGRLAVTDTQYF	TGTGCCAGCAGCGTGAAAGGCGGGAGACTAGCGGTCACAGATACGCAGTATTTT
-	TRBV3-1/TRBV3-2	TRBD1	TRBJ1-5	CASSQDWAGGIQPQHF	TGTGCCAGCAGCCAAGATTGGGCAGGGGGCATACAGCCCCAGCATTTT
-	TRBV11-3	-	TRBJ2-7	CASSSSGFWYEQYF	TGTGCCAGCAGCTCTTCGGGGTTTTGGTACGAGCAGTACTTC
-	TRBV24-1	TRBD2	TRBJ2-7	CATSDPIPGLGNEQYF	TGTGCCACCAGTGATCCCATTCCGGGACTAGGAAACGAGCAGTACTTC
-	TRBV12-5	TRBD1	TRBJ1-1	CASGLQGGTEAFF	TGTGCTAGTGGTTTACAGGGGGGCACTGAAGCTTTCTTT
-	TRBV30	TRBD2	TRBJ2-7	CAWSVPTSGIYEQYF	TGTGCCTGGAGTGTACCTACTAGCGGGATCTACGAGCAGTACTTC
-	TRBV19	-	TRBJ2-1	CASSESGRGEQFF	TGTGCCAGTAGTGAGTCCGGGAGAGGTGAGCAGTTCTTC
-	TRBV6-5	-	TRBJ2-4	CASSYSLPAVKNIQYF	TGTGCCAGCAGTTACTCGTTACCGGCGGTTAAAAACATTCAGTACTTC
-	TRBV6-5	-	TRBJ1-2	CASSLQSTLEYGYTF	TGTGCCAGCAGTCTCCAATCGACGCTAGAGTATGGCTACACCTTC
-	TRBV18	-	TRBJ1-5	CASSPQTGLSNQPQHF	TGTGCCAGCTCACCACAAACAGGGCTCAGCAATCAGCCCCAGCATTTT
-	TRBV6-2/TRBV6-3	TRBD2	TRBJ2-3	CASSYLAGVRTDTQYF	TGTGCCAGCAGTTACTTAGCGGGAGTCCGGACAGATACGCAGTATTTT
-	TRBV7-2	TRBD1	TRBJ1-5	CASSPGQGGNQPQHF	TGTGCCAGCAGCCCTGGACAGGGAGGCAATCAGCCCCAGCATTTT
-	TRBV18	TRBD1	TRBJ1-2	CASSEGQAYNYGYTF	TGTGCCAGCTCAGAGGGACAGGCTTATAACTATGGCTACACCTTC
-	TRBV19	-	TRBJ2-5	CASSIQGTKGTQYF	TGTGCCAGTAGTATCCAGGGCACGAAGGGGACCCAGTACTTC
-	TRBV12-3/TRBV12-4	TRBD1	TRBJ1-5	CASSFSGGQQHF	TGTGCCAGCAGTTTTTCAGGGGGTCAGCAGCATTTT
once	TRBV30	TRBD1	TRBJ1-1	CAWSTGVGTEAFF	TGTGCCTGGAGTACAGGGGTCGGCACTGAAGCTTTCTTT
-	TRBV7-2	TRBD2	TRBJ2-1	CASSSAGTSANEQFF	TGTGCCAGCAGCTCTGCCGGGACTAGCGCCAATGAGCAGTTCTTC
few	TRBV12-3/TRBV12-4	-	TRBJ2-2	CASKPGGGELFF	TGTGCCAGCAAGCCCGGGGGAGGGGAGCTGTTTTTT
-	TRBV2	-	TRBJ1-1	CASLLWGGTEAFF	TGTGCCAGCCTCCTTTGGGGGGGCACTGAAGCTTTCTTT
-	TRBV28	TRBD1	TRBJ1-1	CASSSTGYVNTEAFF	TGTGCCAGCAGTTCGACAGGGTATGTGAACACTGAAGCTTTCTTT
-	TRBV5-1	TRBD1	TRBJ1-4	CASSLGGGGEKLFF	TGCGCCAGCAGCTTGGGAGGGGGCGGTGAAAAACTGTTTTTT
-	TRBV7-3	-	TRBJ2-5	CASGGTVQETQYF	TGTGCCAGCGGGGGGACCGTACAAGAGACCCAGTACTTC
-	TRBV11-2	-	TRBJ2-1	CASTTGGSGNEQFF	TGTGCCAGCACCACAGGAGGTAGCGGAAATGAGCAGTTCTTC
-	TRBV19	TRBD1	TRBJ1-4	CASRSGTGYEKLFF	TGTGCCAGTAGATCCGGGACAGGGTATGAAAAACTGTTTTTT
-	TRBV24-1	-	TRBJ2-2	CATTAGAQNTGELFF	TGTGCCACAACCGCAGGGGCCCAAAACACCGGGGAGCTGTTTTTT
-	TRBV7-8	-	TRBJ2-1	CASTRARVVNEQFF	TGTGCCAGCACCAGGGCCCGGGTCGTAAATGAGCAGTTCTTC